Listed below are T cell receptor beta chains from one sample, sequenced in a study of OX40 agonist ivuxolimab in advanced cancers. Generated by immunoSEQ multiplex PCR, the TCRdb table keeps only in-frame clones and is missing some. Of some 130,000 clones detected, 80% to 90% appear once; the ten largest clones hold around 0.55%. The source was CD4+ or CD8+ T cells sorted from blood, collected in a trial of the OX40 agonist ivuxolimab. These receptors originate from an adult with an advanced solid tumor such as melanoma, head and neck, liver or kidney cancer. CDR3s include the opening cysteine and the closing phenylalanine or tryptophan. D genes are given only for firm matches. Clone size is not always given. Where it is, it says once, few, many or a class for expanded clones.

d_call clone_size j_call v_call cdr3_aa cdr3_nt
TRBD1 - TRBJ1-5 TRBV6-6 CASSYSQGAGQPQHF TGTGCCAGCAGTTACTCACAGGGGGCTGGGCAGCCCCAGCATTTT
- - TRBJ2-1 TRBV9 CASSVAGEHYNEQFF TGTGCCAGCAGCGTAGCGGGGGAACATTACAATGAGCAGTTCTTC
- - TRBJ1-5 TRBV5-4 CASSSGGSNQPQHF TGTGCCAGCAGCTCCGGGGGGAGCAATCAGCCCCAGCATTTT
TRBD2 - TRBJ2-3 TRBV7-2 CASSLVLAGGFHTDTQYF TGTGCCAGCAGCTTAGTACTAGCGGGGGGGTTTCACACAGATACGCAGTATTTT
TRBD2 once TRBJ2-3 TRBV27 CASSWRGGLSTDTQYF TGTGCCAGCAGTTGGCGGGGGGGCCTTAGCACAGATACGCAGTATTTT
TRBD1 - TRBJ2-7 TRBV29-1 CSVVGQGSEQYF TGCAGCGTTGTTGGACAGGGTAGCGAGCAGTACTTC
- - TRBJ1-1 TRBV19 CASRTGPGARMNTEAFF TGTGCCAGTAGGACAGGTCCCGGGGCAAGGATGAACACTGAAGCTTTCTTT
- - TRBJ2-2 TRBV5-1 CASAGNTGELFF TGCGCCAGCGCGGGGAACACCGGGGAGCTGTTTTTT
- - TRBJ2-1 TRBV7-9 CASTNVPGSVTTRGNEQFF TGTGCCAGCACCAATGTCCCGGGATCTGTGACAACTAGGGGCAATGAGCAGTTCTTC
- - TRBJ2-5 TRBV30 CAWAVAQETQYF TGTGCCTGGGCGGTGGCGCAAGAGACCCAGTACTTC
- - TRBJ1-3 TRBV5-5 CASSLESRGPGNTIYF TGTGCCAGCAGCTTGGAGTCCAGGGGACCTGGAAACACCATATATTTT
- once TRBJ1-2 TRBV6-1 CASSPGWDGYTF TGTGCCAGCAGTCCCGGGTGGGATGGCTACACCTTC
- - TRBJ2-7 TRBV6-6 CASRYRAKQYF TGTGCCAGCAGGTACAGGGCGAAGCAGTACTTC
- - TRBJ1-2 TRBV28 CASSPPTETHYGYTF TGTGCCAGCAGTCCCCCCACCGAAACCCACTATGGCTACACCTTC
TRBD1 - TRBJ2-1 TRBV28 CASSSGQGSEQFF TGTGCCAGCAGTTCGGGACAGGGGTCTGAGCAGTTCTTC
- - TRBJ2-1 TRBV27 CASSLPLRQGGEQFF TGTGCCAGCAGTTTACCCCTCCGACAGGGAGGTGAGCAGTTCTTC
- - TRBJ1-2 TRBV6-6 CASRRVNNYGYTF TGTGCCAGCAGGCGGGTGAACAACTATGGCTACACCTTC